This T cell receptor beta chain is drawn from a study of cytomegalovirus exposure and HLA in healthy donors. This clone was seen more than once but under ten times. The antigen remains undetermined. Primers included in the PCR were 60 Vbeta and 13 Jbeta primers. Sequenced by immunoSEQ multiplex PCR; TCRdb stores in-frame clones only, minus some. The sample contains roughly 110,000 clones, 82% of which appear only once. The V end was cut by 1 base, the J end by 5 bases, with 9 bases between. This CDR3 region has 13 residues. The germline CDR1 and CDR2 sequences are SGHNT and YYREEE (reference sequence). Findings and caveats of the study: Later findings reportedly placed an Asian-associated ancestry cluster below the approximately 650-donor mean for N-insertions.

The sample consisted of PBMCs. The sequence was obtained from a man aged 25 to 40 in good health and CMV-seropositive. The chain links TRBV5-4 to TRBJ1-2; no definite D call. This CDR3 is CASSLTLEYGYTF. The CDR3 DNA is TGTGCCAGCAGCTTGACCTTAGAATATGGCTACACCTTC.